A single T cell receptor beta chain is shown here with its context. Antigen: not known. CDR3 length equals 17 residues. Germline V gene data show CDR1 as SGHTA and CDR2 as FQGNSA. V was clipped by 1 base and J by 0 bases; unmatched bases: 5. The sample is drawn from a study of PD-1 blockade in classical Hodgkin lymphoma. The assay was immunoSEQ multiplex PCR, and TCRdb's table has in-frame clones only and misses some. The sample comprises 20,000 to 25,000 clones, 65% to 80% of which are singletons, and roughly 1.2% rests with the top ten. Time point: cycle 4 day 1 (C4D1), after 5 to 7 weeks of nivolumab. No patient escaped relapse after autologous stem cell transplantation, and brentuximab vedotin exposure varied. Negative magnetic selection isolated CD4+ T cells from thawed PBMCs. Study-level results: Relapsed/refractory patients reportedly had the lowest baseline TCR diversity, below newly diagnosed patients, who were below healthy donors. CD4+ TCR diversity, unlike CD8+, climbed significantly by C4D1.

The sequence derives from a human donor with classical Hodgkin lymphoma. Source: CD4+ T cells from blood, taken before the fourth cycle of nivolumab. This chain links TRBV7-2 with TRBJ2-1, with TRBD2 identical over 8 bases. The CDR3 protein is CASSLVGGTSSYNEQFF. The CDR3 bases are TGTGCCAGCAGCTTAGTTGGAGGGACTAGCTCCTACAATGAGCAGTTCTTC.